This TCR beta chain emerged from a study of CD4 T cells in relation to SARS-CoV-2 and coronaviruses (dated by TCRdb to the early 2020s). In the study overall: In the ViraFEST assay, PBMCs were grown with antigen for 10 days, and TCR beta CDR3s were then sequenced to identify antigen-specific clonal expansions. An HIV-1 Nef peptide pool or a no-peptide culture served as the negative reference condition. Using patient-derived lymphoblastoid cell lines, the shared crossreactive spike epitopes were mapped to their HLA restriction. At the level of individual TCR clonotypes, the study measured memory CD4+ T cell crossreactivity between SARS-CoV-2 spike protein and common cold coronavirus spike proteins. The Adaptive Biotechnologies TCR-sequencing kit was used to sequence samples from three pre-COVID donors and the naive versus memory experiments, while other data came from Illumina-based sequencing. For other donors in the study, expansion assays were sequenced with a different, Illumina-based TCR-beta assay. Beyond this particular receptor, the publication reports: No donor contributed both pre-pandemic and post-infection samples, which limited tracing the source of pre-existing responses. Crossreactivity analysis was centred on spike protein, so crossreactivity against other viral proteins was not assessed. Small numbers of patients and of tested TCRs were a limitation of the study. Significantly weaker SARS-CoV-2-driven expansion was shown by crossreactive clones than by monoreactive clones, consistent with antigenic imprinting. In roughly 65% of donors, memory CD4+ clonotypes turned up that crossrecognized SARS-CoV-2 and at least one common cold coronavirus spike.

Library generation was performed with the immunoSEQ multiplex PCR assay. In the paper's pipeline: During preprocessing, nonproductive sequences were discarded, as were any CDR3s that did not begin with C, did not end with F or W, or were shorter than 7 amino acids. Antigen-specific clonotypes were called with the MANAFEST web app on the basis of expansion relative to the reference and to other culture wells. A clone was considered positive if the clone showed significant expansion compared with the reference culture in 2 of 3 replicate wells at an FDR below 0.05. To be called positive, a clone also had to show significant expansion compared with every other tandem well and an odds ratio greater than 5. After three terminal residues were trimmed from each end, CDR3 homology was quantified as pairwise Levenshtein distance using the stringdist R package. In its TCRdb copy, this immuneACCESS table keeps in-frame sequences only and misses some clones. Where compared with another copy, unresolved V genes explain less than half of these, and the others have no known cause. The V and J calls and clone size are taken from that table; D and trimming were inferred from the DNA. The sample table holds under 35,000 clones, of which roughly three quarters were seen once. The top ten hold 16% of the sample.

CDR1 and CDR2, per the germline V gene (reference sequence), are MNHEY and SMNVEV. From the cysteine through the phenylalanine, the CDR3 covers 15 amino acids. CDR3 DNA only is kept here, 45 bases in frame from base 1. V drops 0 bases and J drops 7 bases, leaving 13 bases in between. As to this clone: Its antigen is currently not known. Base-call qualities are not available, and no considerably larger clone is one nucleotide away.

CD4+ T cells from unexposed donors were collected before the COVID-19 pandemic (2011-2018). After around 10 days of culture, CD4+ T cells were isolated with the EasySep CD4+ T cell isolation kit. Unexposed donor CD4+ T cells were tested for reactivity to SARS-CoV-2 S and N and four common cold coronavirus spike pools, as cell number allowed. Each well received about 1.9 million PBMCs, cultured in IMDM supplemented with approximately 5% human AB serum and about 10 IU/ml IL-2. Half of the culture medium was replaced with fresh IL-2-containing medium on days 3 and 7. Each peptide culture condition was generally run in triplicate replicate wells. The leukapheresis product used for the unexposed donors was purchased from a commercial source. Ficoll-Paque PLUS gradient centrifugation was used to isolate PBMCs from either whole blood or leukapheresis product. PBMCs were either cryopreserved at -140 degrees C or used fresh in the expansion assay. The QIAamp Micro DNA Kit was used to extract genomic DNA from the CD4+ T cells.

The sequence was collected from a human donor in good health. The rearranged chain carries TRBV27 and TRBJ1-5; the D gene is possibly TRBD1, with 6 bases matching. The sequenced sample consisted of CD4+ T cells from PBMCs, cultured in vitro. The CDR3 protein: CASSLSGRGWQPQHF. The bases read TGTGCCAGCAGTTTATCGGGCAGGGGTTGGCAGCCCCAGCATTTT.